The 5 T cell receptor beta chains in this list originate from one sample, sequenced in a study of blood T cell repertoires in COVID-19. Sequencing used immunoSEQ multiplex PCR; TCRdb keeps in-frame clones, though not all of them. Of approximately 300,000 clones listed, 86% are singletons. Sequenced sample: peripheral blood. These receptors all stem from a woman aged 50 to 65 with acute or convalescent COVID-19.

CDR3 DNA: TGTGCCAGCAGAACAAGACAGGCTGAAGCTTTCTTT. Protein: CASRTRQAEAFF. This chain joins TRBV28 and TRBJ1-1; maybe TRBD1 (6 bases). Germline CDR1 and CDR2: MDHEN and SYDVKM. This CDR3 is built from 12 residues. With 6 bases removed from V and 6 bases from J, the gap between germline ends came to 11 bases.

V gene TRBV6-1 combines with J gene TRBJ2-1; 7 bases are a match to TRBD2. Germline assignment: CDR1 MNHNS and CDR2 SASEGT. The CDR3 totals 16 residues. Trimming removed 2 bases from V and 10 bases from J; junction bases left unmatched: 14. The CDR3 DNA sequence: TGTGCCAGCAGTGAAAACCAGCACCGGGCGGGAGTGGAGCAGTTCTTC. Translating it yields CASSENQHRAGVEQFF.

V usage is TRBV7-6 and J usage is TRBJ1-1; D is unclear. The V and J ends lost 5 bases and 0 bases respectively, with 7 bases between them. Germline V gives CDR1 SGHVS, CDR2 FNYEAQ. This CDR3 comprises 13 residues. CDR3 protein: CASSQTLNTEAFF. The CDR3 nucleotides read TGTGCCAGCAGCCAAACATTGAACACTGAAGCTTTCTTT.

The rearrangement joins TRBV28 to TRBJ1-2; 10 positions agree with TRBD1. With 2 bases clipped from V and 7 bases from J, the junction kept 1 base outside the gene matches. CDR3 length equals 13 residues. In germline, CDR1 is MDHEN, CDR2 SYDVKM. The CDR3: CASSLGDRGGYTF. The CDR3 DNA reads TGTGCCAGCAGTTTAGGGGACAGGGGTGGCTACACCTTC.

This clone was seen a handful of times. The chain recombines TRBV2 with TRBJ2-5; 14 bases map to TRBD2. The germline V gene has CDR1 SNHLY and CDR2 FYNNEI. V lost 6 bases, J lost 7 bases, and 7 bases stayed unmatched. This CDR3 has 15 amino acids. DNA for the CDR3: TGTGCCAGCAGGGGGACTAGCGGGAGAGGTGTGACCCAGTACTTC. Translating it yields CASRGTSGRGVTQYF.